This paragraph reports one T cell receptor (beta chain). Libraries were prepared by immunoSEQ multiplex PCR; TCRdb keeps only in-frame clonotypes and omits some of them. The sample has tens of thousands of clones; more than 90% are singletons. This entry belongs to a study of T cell changes during pregnancy in multiple sclerosis. CDR3 size: 15 residues. Germline loops: CDR1 LNHDA, CDR2 SQIVND (reference sequence). J gave up 4 bases and V 7 bases, and 10 bases lay outside the gene matches. Sample: CD4+ T cells from peripheral blood mononuclear cells, taken before pregnancy. This clonotype was sampled from a female donor with multiple sclerosis, enrolled in a pregnancy study. This chain joins TRBV19 and TRBJ2-3; 8 bases map to TRBD2. The CDR3 region has the DNA TGTGCCAGTACCGGGGGGGCTGGGGTCGCAGATACGCAGTATTTT. As protein: CASTGGAGVADTQYF.